The rows below give T cell receptor beta chains drawn from one sample of a study of blood T cell repertoires in COVID-19. Assay used: immunoSEQ multiplex PCR; TCRdb lists only in-frame clones, some missing. This table has 150,000 to 200,000 clones, roughly 80% appearing once. The material sequenced was peripheral blood. All receptors derive from a woman in her 70s with COVID-19, enrolled during active disease. Each CDR3 is given without its conserved first and last residue.

CDR3	V
ASSLRTGSIGYT	TRBV5-5
ASSLRDFSTQF	TRBV7-3
ASSDRQVNQPQH	TRBV2
ASSPSRLATGAYEQF	TRBV28
ASSNRENGFRGYT	TRBV27
AISDSNSPLH	TRBV2
ASSAGLAGFTEQF	TRBV9
ASRSDRVGTEAF	TRBV5-1
ASSLRGEAF	TRBV7-2
ASSDMTGVSYT	TRBV2
ASSPNKDSSEEPQH	TRBV9
ATAAQGSNTEAF	TRBV24-1
ASGHSGHKQF	TRBV12-3/TRBV12-4
ASSRDPKETQY	TRBV9
SASPSGEGETQY	TRBV20-1
ASSAYRMNTEAF	TRBV7-8
ASSGRLNSNQPQH	TRBV4-1